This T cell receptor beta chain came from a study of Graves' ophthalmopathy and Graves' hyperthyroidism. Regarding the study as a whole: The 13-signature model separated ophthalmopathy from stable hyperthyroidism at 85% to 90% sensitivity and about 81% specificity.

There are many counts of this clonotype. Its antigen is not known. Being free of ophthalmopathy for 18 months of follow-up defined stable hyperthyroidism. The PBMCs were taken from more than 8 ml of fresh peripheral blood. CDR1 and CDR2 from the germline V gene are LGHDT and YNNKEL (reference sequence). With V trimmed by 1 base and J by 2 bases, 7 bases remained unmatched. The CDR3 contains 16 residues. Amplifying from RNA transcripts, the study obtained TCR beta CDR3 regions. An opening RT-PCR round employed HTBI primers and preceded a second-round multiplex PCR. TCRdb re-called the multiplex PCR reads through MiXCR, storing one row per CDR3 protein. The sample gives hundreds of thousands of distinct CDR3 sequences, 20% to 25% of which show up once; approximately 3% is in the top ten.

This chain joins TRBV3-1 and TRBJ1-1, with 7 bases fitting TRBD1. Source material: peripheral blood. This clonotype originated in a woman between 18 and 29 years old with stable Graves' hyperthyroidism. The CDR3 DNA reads TGTGCCAGCAGCCAAGGTACGGGACAGAGAAACACTGAAGCTTTCTTT. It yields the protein CASSQGTGQRNTEAFF.